The 24 T cell receptor beta chains below come from one sample, sequenced in a study of T cell changes during pregnancy in multiple sclerosis. Assay: immunoSEQ multiplex PCR; the TCRdb copy retains only in-frame clones and omits some. The sample carries 85,000 to 110,000 clones, 92% recorded once. Sequencing was performed on peripheral blood, taken after pregnancy. The receptors stem from a female donor with multiple sclerosis, enrolled in a pregnancy study.

The chain links TRBV19 to TRBJ1-2, with D tentatively TRBD1 (6 bases). V lost 7 bases to trimming and J lost 8 bases, with 17 bases between them. CDR3 length: 13 amino acids. Germline-derived CDR1 and CDR2 are LNHDA and SQIVND (reference sequence). The CDR3 DNA sequence: TGTGCCAGTATGGCGGGGGCCCGGAGGGGCTACACCTTC. Translation: CASMAGARRGYTF.

The rearrangement links TRBV27 to TRBJ1-3, with D tentatively TRBD1 (6 bases). Trimming removed 6 bases at V and 0 bases at J, with 9 bases between. This CDR3 region has 14 residues. From germline, CDR1 is MNHEY and CDR2 SMNVEV (reference sequence). CDR3 bases: TGTGCCAGCAGCCGACAGGTCTCTGGAAACACCATATATTTT. It encodes CASSRQVSGNTIYF.

The V call is TRBV19, the J call TRBJ1-2; D not resolved. CDR1 LNHDA and CDR2 SQIVND come from the germline V gene (reference sequence). Trimming left V 3 bases short and J 3 bases short, with 14 bases between. The CDR3 has 15 amino acids. The CDR3 sequence: CASSILAGGDYGYTF. CDR3 bases: TGTGCCAGTAGTATCCTGGCGGGCGGCGACTATGGCTACACCTTC.

V and J are TRBV6-4 and TRBJ2-1; D possibly corresponds to TRBD1 (5 bases). The CDR3 covers 15 residues. In germline, CDR1 is MRHNA, CDR2 SNTAGT. Trimming pared 8 bases from V and 2 bases from J, leaving 16 bases between. The CDR3 loop reads CASRGRQGTYNEQFF. Here the CDR3 DNA reads TGTGCCAGCCGTGGCCGGCAGGGAACCTACAATGAGCAGTTCTTC.

The CDR3 sequence is CAWRANTEAFF. The CDR3 nucleotides are TGTGCCTGGAGGGCTAACACTGAAGCTTTCTTT. This chain links TRBV30 with TRBJ1-1; D unresolved. V was cut by 3 bases and J by 2 bases, with 4 bases left in between. This CDR3 comprises 11 residues. Per the germline V gene, CDR1 is GTSNPN and CDR2 is SVGIG (reference sequence).

The chain couples TRBV9 to TRBJ2-3; D is perhaps TRBD1 (5 bases). Germline values: CDR1 SGDLS, CDR2 YYNGEE. V was shortened by 3 bases and J by 4 bases, with 12 bases between the two germline ends. CDR3 size: 14 residues. The CDR3 here is CASSGLGLADTQYF. CDR3 in DNA: TGTGCCAGCAGCGGCCTGGGGCTGGCAGATACGCAGTATTTT.

The chain uses TRBV6-1 and TRBJ1-1; no firm D call. In germline, CDR1 is MNHNS, CDR2 SASEGT. Trimming left V 3 bases short and J 7 bases short, with 12 bases between. The CDR3 length is 13 residues. CDR3 in amino acids: CASSDRPVGEAFF. Here the CDR3 DNA reads TGTGCCAGCAGTGACAGGCCGGTGGGTGAAGCTTTCTTT.

The V and J genes are TRBV19 and TRBJ1-5; TRBD1 aligns across 8 bases. Trimming at V came to 1 base and at J to 2 bases, leaving 4 bases not matched to a gene. The CDR3 extends over 16 amino acids. The germline CDR1 and CDR2 sequences are LNHDA and SQIVND (reference sequence). DNA for the CDR3: TGTGCCAGTAGTATAGCCGCGGACAGGGGCAATCAGCCCCAGCATTTT. Its protein is CASSIAADRGNQPQHF.

This chain links TRBV19 with TRBJ1-5; 11 positions match TRBD1. Germline assignment: CDR1 LNHDA and CDR2 SQIVND (reference sequence). Trimming at V came to 5 bases and at J to 7 bases, leaving 10 bases not matched to a gene. The CDR3 runs 16 residues. The CDR3 DNA reads TGTGCCAGTAGTGCACGGACAGGGGGCTTTTACCAGCCCCAGCATTTT. Amino acid sequence: CASSARTGGFYQPQHF. Full variable domain (missing parts from reference TRBV19 and TRBJ1-5): DGGITQSPKYLFRKEGQNVTLSCEQNLNHDAMYWYRQDPGQGLRLIYYSQIVNDFQKGDIAEGYSVSREKKESFPLTVTSAQKNPTAFYLCASSARTGGFYQPQHFGDGTRLSIL.

The chain employs TRBV9 and TRBJ1-1; no firm D call. The CDR3 extends over 15 amino acids. V was clipped by 0 bases and J by 1 base, with 10 bases between them. Germline assignment: CDR1 SGDLS and CDR2 YYNGEE. CDR3 sequence reads: CASSVESGWNTEAFF. CDR3 nucleotides: TGTGCCAGCAGCGTAGAATCGGGATGGAACACTGAAGCTTTCTTT. The entire variable domain, with the rest obtained from reference TRBV9 and TRBJ1-1, is as follows: DSGVTQTPKHLITATGQRVTLRCSPRSGDLSVYWYQQSLDQGLQFLIQYYNGEERAKGNILERFSAQQFPDLHSELNLSSLELGDSALYFCASSVESGWNTEAFFGQGTRLTVV.

The chain employs TRBV4-1 and TRBJ1-3; 8 nucleotides agree with TRBD1. Germline CDR1 MGHRA, CDR2 YSYEKL. The CDR3 contains 18 residues. J gave up 0 bases and V 3 bases, and 10 bases lay outside the gene matches. The CDR3 spells CASSQNTGGGGSGNTIYF. CDR3 in DNA: TGCGCCAGCAGCCAGAATACAGGGGGTGGAGGCTCTGGAAACACCATATATTTT.

The V gene is TRBV7-9, the J gene TRBJ2-1; 8 bases are shared with TRBD1. The V and J ends lost 5 bases and 6 bases, in that order; junction bases with no gene match: 9. The germline V gene has CDR1 SEHNR and CDR2 FQNEAQ (reference sequence). The CDR3 contains 15 residues. CDR3 sequence (DNA): TGTGCCAGCAGCAGGACAGGGCCGGGGGTCAATGAGCAGTTCTTC. It codes for CASSRTGPGVNEQFF.

V usage is TRBV5-1 and J usage is TRBJ2-7, with a weak D call TRBD1 (6 bases). The CDR3 is made up of 13 amino acids. The germline gives CDR1 SGHRS, CDR2 YFSETQ. Trimming shortened V by 4 bases and J by 5 bases, and 13 bases separated the two germline ends. CDR3 amino acids: CASSLLQGDEQYF. The CDR3 DNA reads TGCGCCAGCAGCCTCTTACAGGGAGACGAGCAGTACTTC.

This chain connects TRBV6-5 to TRBJ2-1; the match to TRBD1 covers 10 bases. Germline CDR1 MNHEY, CDR2 SVGAGI. The V segment lost 6 bases and the J segment 10 bases; nucleotides outside the gene matches: 6. There are 13 residues in the CDR3. The CDR3 region has the DNA TGTGCCAGCAGAAGACAGGGGGCCGGGGAGCAGTTCTTC. Translating gives CASRRQGAGEQFF.

This chain links TRBV7-9 with TRBJ2-1; 7 bases are shared with TRBD1. The CDR3 is 16 amino acids. J was trimmed by 4 bases and V by 2 bases; bases with no gene match: 8. Germline lookup yields CDR1 SEHNR and CDR2 FQNEAQ (reference sequence). In DNA, the CDR3 is TGTGCCAGCAGCTTATTAGTCCAACAGGGGTACAATGAGCAGTTCTTC. It specifies CASSLLVQQGYNEQFF.

The genes are TRBV30 and TRBJ2-7; TRBD2 is a possible D gene (6 bases). Trimming took 2 bases from V and 2 from J, leaving 13 bases between them. The CDR3 has 14 amino acids. The germline V gene encodes CDR1 GTSNPN and CDR2 SVGIG (reference sequence). CDR3 sequence reads: CAWSPGLGPYEQYF. CDR3 sequence (DNA): TGTGCCTGGAGTCCGGGACTGGGGCCCTACGAGCAGTACTTC.

The rearrangement joins TRBV7-2 to TRBJ1-3; 7 bases agree with TRBD1. The V segment lost 7 bases and the J segment 0 bases; nucleotides outside the gene matches: 9. CDR1 and CDR2 (germline): SGHTA, FQGNSA. CDR3 size: 16 residues. In DNA, the CDR3 is TGTGCCAGCACCTGGACAGGAGGGTTCTCTGGAAACACCATATATTTT. This translates into CASTWTGGFSGNTIYF.

DNA for the CDR3: TGTGCCACCAGCAGAGATTTGACGGGAATCGACGAGCAGTACTTC. Its protein product is CATSRDLTGIDEQYF. The chain has TRBV15 and TRBJ2-7; maybe TRBD2 (5 bases). V was shortened by 0 bases and J by 5 bases, with 14 bases between the two germline ends. CDR1 is LNHNV and CDR2 is YYDKDF in the germline V gene (reference sequence). The CDR3 covers 15 residues.

This clone was counted once. V is TRBV28 and J is TRBJ2-2, with D maybe TRBD2 (7 bases). The germline V gene encodes CDR1 MDHEN and CDR2 SYDVKM. V was shortened by 3 bases and J by 1 base, with 18 bases between the two germline ends. CDR3 length: 18 amino acids. The CDR3 DNA is TGTGCCAGCAGTTTGACGAGGGGGGGAACCCTGAACACCGGGGAGCTGTTTTTT. This sequence encodes CASSLTRGGTLNTGELFF.

This clone came up a few times. The chain is built from TRBV19 and TRBJ1-5, with TRBD1 identical over 7 bases. The CDR3 is 16 amino acids. Germline loops: CDR1 LNHDA, CDR2 SQIVND (reference sequence). Trimming took 1 base from V and 1 from J; bases not matched to a gene: 4. The CDR3: CASSIAKGASNQPQHF. CDR3 nucleotide sequence: TGTGCCAGTAGTATAGCAAAGGGGGCCAGCAATCAGCCCCAGCATTTT.

The V call is TRBV9, the J call TRBJ2-7, with 10 bases matching TRBD2. This CDR3 has 15 residues. The germline CDR1 and CDR2 sequences are SGDLS and YYNGEE. V lost 0 bases, J lost 4 bases, and 4 bases stayed unmatched. The CDR3 DNA follows: TGTGCCAGCAGCGTAGAGGCTAGCGGGAGTTACGAGCAGTACTTC. Its protein is CASSVEASGSYEQYF.

This clone is a singleton in its sample. The gene calls are TRBV7-9 and TRBJ1-2, with 7 bases fitting TRBD1. Losses at the gene ends were 5 bases for V and 6 bases for J; bases not matched to a gene: 6. The length of the CDR3 is 13 residues. CDR1 is SEHNR and CDR2 is FQNEAQ in the germline V gene (reference sequence). The CDR3 sequence: CASSVDRVHGYTF. The CDR3 DNA reads as TGTGCCAGCAGCGTTGACAGGGTACATGGCTACACCTTC.

The chain couples TRBV4-1 to TRBJ1-3; the D is unclear. V shed 0 bases and J shed 2 bases, with 5 bases lying between them. CDR1 is MGHRA and CDR2 is YSYEKL in the germline V gene. CDR3 length: 14 residues. CDR3 sequence (DNA): TGCGCCAGCAGCCAAGATGAGACTGGAAACACCATATATTTT. Amino acids: CASSQDETGNTIYF.

The chain recombines TRBV6-1 with TRBJ2-7, with D maybe TRBD1 (6 bases). V lost 0 bases and J lost 2, with 8 bases in between. CDR1 MNHNS and CDR2 SASEGT come from the germline V gene. The CDR3 sequence is 14 residues long. CDR3 nucleotides: TGTGCCAGCAGTGAAGCGCAGGGGCCCTACGAGCAGTACTTC. Protein: CASSEAQGPYEQYF.